These T cell receptor beta chains were read from a single sample in a study of blood T cell repertoires in COVID-19. Generated by immunoSEQ multiplex PCR, the TCRdb table keeps only in-frame clones and is missing some. Of tens of thousands of clones listed, roughly nine tenths are singletons. Specimen: peripheral blood. These receptors all come from a woman aged 45-65 years with active COVID-19. CDR3s include the opening cysteine and the closing phenylalanine or tryptophan. Fields, in order: D gene, J gene, V gene, clone size, CDR3 protein, CDR3 DNA. The D gene is left open where the match is weak. Only part of the rows carry a size: once, few, many, or a class if the clone is expanded.

d_gene: NA; j_gene: TRBJ1-1; v_gene: TRBV5-6; abundance: once; CDR3aa: CASSLGQGSQQAFF; CDR3nt: TGTGCCAGCAGCTTGGGTCAGGGCTCCCAACAAGCTTTCTTT
d_gene: NA; j_gene: TRBJ2-5; v_gene: TRBV11-1; abundance: NA; CDR3aa: CASSTPSGTQYF; CDR3nt: TGTGCCAGCAGTACCCCCTCGGGGACCCAGTACTTC
d_gene: TRBD1; j_gene: TRBJ2-2; v_gene: TRBV10-1; abundance: NA; CDR3aa: CASGQGNTGELFF; CDR3nt: TGCGCCAGCGGACAGGGGAACACCGGGGAGCTGTTTTTT
d_gene: TRBD1; j_gene: TRBJ2-5; v_gene: TRBV11-2; abundance: NA; CDR3aa: CASSLATMTGQETQYF; CDR3nt: TGTGCCAGCAGCTTAGCCACCATGACAGGGCAAGAGACCCAGTACTTC
d_gene: TRBD1; j_gene: TRBJ2-7; v_gene: TRBV20-1; abundance: NA; CDR3aa: CSAGQGSEQYF; CDR3nt: TGCAGTGCTGGACAGGGAAGTGAGCAGTACTTC
d_gene: NA; j_gene: TRBJ2-5; v_gene: TRBV2; abundance: NA; CDR3aa: CASSEWADQETQYF; CDR3nt: TGTGCCAGCAGTGAATGGGCAGATCAAGAGACCCAGTACTTC
d_gene: TRBD2; j_gene: TRBJ2-3; v_gene: TRBV24-1; abundance: once; CDR3aa: CATSEPGTPPSGSPRRTDTQYF; CDR3nt: TGTGCCACCAGTGAACCCGGGACACCTCCTAGCGGGAGCCCTCGCCGAACAGATACGCAGTATTTT
d_gene: NA; j_gene: TRBJ1-1; v_gene: TRBV28; abundance: once; CDR3aa: CASTLNYRAFF; CDR3nt: TGTGCCAGCACCCTTAATTACAGGGCTTTCTTT
d_gene: TRBD1; j_gene: TRBJ2-5; v_gene: TRBV3-1/TRBV3-2; abundance: NA; CDR3aa: CASSRRQGALTETQYF; CDR3nt: TGTGCCAGCAGCCGAAGACAGGGGGCGTTGACAGAGACCCAGTACTTC
d_gene: NA; j_gene: TRBJ1-5; v_gene: TRBV12-5; abundance: NA; CDR3aa: CASGFGGEQPQHF; CDR3nt: TGTGCTAGTGGTTTCGGAGGGGAACAGCCCCAGCATTTT
d_gene: NA; j_gene: TRBJ2-7; v_gene: TRBV5-1; abundance: NA; CDR3aa: CASSFGRGATYEQYF; CDR3nt: TGCGCCAGCAGCTTTGGACGGGGGGCTACCTACGAGCAGTACTTC
d_gene: NA; j_gene: TRBJ1-6; v_gene: TRBV7-8; abundance: NA; CDR3aa: CASSLASGSSYNSPLHF; CDR3nt: TGTGCCAGCAGCTTAGCTTCGGGAAGCTCCTATAATTCACCCCTCCACTTT
d_gene: NA; j_gene: TRBJ1-1; v_gene: TRBV3-1/TRBV3-2; abundance: NA; CDR3aa: CASSQDSGGGAFF; CDR3nt: TGTGCCAGCAGCCAAGATTCCGGGGGAGGAGCTTTCTTT
d_gene: TRBD1; j_gene: TRBJ2-7; v_gene: TRBV5-5; abundance: NA; CDR3aa: CASSAGQGSYEQYF; CDR3nt: TGTGCCAGCAGCGCCGGACAGGGCTCCTACGAGCAGTACTTC
d_gene: NA; j_gene: TRBJ1-1; v_gene: TRBV6-4; abundance: NA; CDR3aa: CASSDSNQGQPKAEAFF; CDR3nt: TGTGCCAGCAGTGACTCGAATCAAGGACAGCCGAAGGCTGAAGCTTTCTTT
d_gene: TRBD1; j_gene: TRBJ1-1; v_gene: TRBV18; abundance: NA; CDR3aa: CASSQTGGNTEAFF; CDR3nt: TGTGCCAGCTCGCAGACAGGGGGGAACACTGAAGCTTTCTTT
d_gene: NA; j_gene: TRBJ1-2; v_gene: TRBV6-5; abundance: NA; CDR3aa: CASRTSAASYGYTF; CDR3nt: TGTGCCAGCAGAACTTCGGCGGCCTCCTATGGCTACACCTTC
d_gene: TRBD1; j_gene: TRBJ2-1; v_gene: TRBV29-1; abundance: NA; CDR3aa: CSVDRDRAYNEQFF; CDR3nt: TGCAGCGTTGATAGGGACAGGGCCTACAATGAGCAGTTCTTC
d_gene: TRBD2; j_gene: TRBJ2-1; v_gene: TRBV7-3; abundance: NA; CDR3aa: CASSLTLAGNEQFF; CDR3nt: TGTGCCAGCAGCTTAACCCTAGCGGGCAATGAGCAGTTCTTC
d_gene: NA; j_gene: TRBJ1-5; v_gene: TRBV12-3/TRBV12-4; abundance: NA; CDR3aa: CASRRGWNQPQHF; CDR3nt: TGTGCCAGCCGGAGGGGTTGGAATCAGCCCCAGCATTTT
d_gene: NA; j_gene: TRBJ1-1; v_gene: TRBV28; abundance: NA; CDR3aa: CASSLAHTGTREAFF; CDR3nt: TGTGCCAGCAGTTTGGCCCACACAGGGACGAGAGAAGCTTTCTTT
d_gene: NA; j_gene: TRBJ1-1; v_gene: TRBV10-1; abundance: once; CDR3aa: CASSEGWRGGTNTEAFF; CDR3nt: TGCGCCAGCAGTGAGGGTTGGAGGGGGGGGACGAACACTGAAGCTTTCTTT
d_gene: NA; j_gene: TRBJ2-1; v_gene: TRBV27; abundance: NA; CDR3aa: CASSTTRVDNHNEQFF; CDR3nt: TGTGCCAGCAGCACCACGAGAGTTGACAATCACAATGAGCAGTTCTTC
d_gene: NA; j_gene: TRBJ2-7; v_gene: TRBV7-7; abundance: NA; CDR3aa: CASSLGESYEQYF; CDR3nt: TGTGCTAGCAGCTTAGGGGAGTCCTACGAGCAGTACTTC
d_gene: NA; j_gene: TRBJ1-3; v_gene: TRBV9; abundance: NA; CDR3aa: CASSVGAVIGNTIYF; CDR3nt: TGTGCCAGCAGCGTAGGGGCAGTCATTGGAAACACCATATATTTT
d_gene: NA; j_gene: TRBJ2-7; v_gene: TRBV7-9; abundance: NA; CDR3aa: CASSPRTFYEQYF; CDR3nt: TGTGCCAGCAGCCCCAGGACATTCTACGAGCAGTACTTC
d_gene: NA; j_gene: TRBJ2-3; v_gene: TRBV9; abundance: NA; CDR3aa: CASSVFSPGVSGDTQYF; CDR3nt: TGTGCCAGCAGCGTATTCTCGCCAGGGGTTTCTGGAGATACGCAGTATTTT
d_gene: TRBD1; j_gene: TRBJ1-1; v_gene: TRBV15; abundance: few; CDR3aa: CATSRGPGQPNTEAFF; CDR3nt: TGTGCCACCAGCAGGGGACCGGGACAGCCGAACACTGAAGCTTTCTTT
d_gene: NA; j_gene: TRBJ2-5; v_gene: TRBV6-5; abundance: NA; CDR3aa: CASSYKGVGETQYF; CDR3nt: TGTGCCAGCAGTTACAAGGGGGTAGGAGAGACCCAGTACTTC
d_gene: NA; j_gene: TRBJ1-5; v_gene: TRBV4-1; abundance: NA; CDR3aa: CASSQDVSSNQPQHF; CDR3nt: TGCGCCAGCAGCCAAGATGTTAGTAGCAATCAGCCCCAGCATTTT
d_gene: NA; j_gene: TRBJ2-7; v_gene: TRBV30; abundance: NA; CDR3aa: CAWSVLRYPEQYF; CDR3nt: TGTGCCTGGAGTGTCCTTCGGTACCCCGAGCAGTACTTC
d_gene: NA; j_gene: TRBJ2-1; v_gene: TRBV6-1; abundance: NA; CDR3aa: CASSEGTGYNEQFF; CDR3nt: TGTGCCAGCAGTGAGGGTACGGGGTACAATGAGCAGTTCTTC
d_gene: TRBD2; j_gene: TRBJ2-3; v_gene: TRBV30; abundance: NA; CDR3aa: CAWSFPEREDTQYF; CDR3nt: TGTGCCTGGAGTTTCCCCGAGCGGGAAGATACGCAGTATTTT
d_gene: NA; j_gene: TRBJ2-7; v_gene: TRBV9; abundance: NA; CDR3aa: CASSVDWALSSYEQYF; CDR3nt: TGTGCCAGCAGCGTAGATTGGGCATTGAGCTCCTACGAGCAGTACTTC
d_gene: NA; j_gene: TRBJ1-1; v_gene: TRBV28; abundance: NA; CDR3aa: CASSPRGGVAFF; CDR3nt: TGTGCCAGCAGTCCTAGAGGGGGAGTAGCTTTCTTT
d_gene: NA; j_gene: TRBJ2-3; v_gene: TRBV18; abundance: NA; CDR3aa: CASSPPGSDTQYF; CDR3nt: TGTGCCAGCTCACCACCGGGTAGCGATACGCAGTATTTT
d_gene: NA; j_gene: TRBJ2-1; v_gene: TRBV11-3; abundance: NA; CDR3aa: CASSLRGHNEQFF; CDR3nt: TGTGCCAGCAGCTTACGGGGTCACAATGAGCAGTTCTTC
d_gene: TRBD1; j_gene: TRBJ1-2; v_gene: TRBV4-1; abundance: many; CDR3aa: CASSQVRTGMRGYTF; CDR3nt: TGCGCCAGCAGCCAAGTTCGGACAGGGATGCGTGGCTACACCTTC
d_gene: NA; j_gene: TRBJ1-1; v_gene: TRBV14; abundance: NA; CDR3aa: CASSPIGQGDTEAFF; CDR3nt: TGTGCCAGCAGCCCCATCGGACAAGGGGACACTGAAGCTTTCTTT
d_gene: NA; j_gene: TRBJ1-2; v_gene: TRBV7-2; abundance: NA; CDR3aa: CASSLDHDSYYGYTF; CDR3nt: TGTGCCAGCAGCTTAGACCACGACAGCTACTATGGCTACACCTTC
d_gene: NA; j_gene: TRBJ1-4; v_gene: TRBV4-2; abundance: few; CDR3aa: CASSQEPTGLEEKLFF; CDR3nt: TGTGCCAGCAGCCAAGAACCCACAGGGCTGGAAGAAAAACTGTTTTTT
d_gene: TRBD2; j_gene: TRBJ2-4; v_gene: TRBV13; abundance: NA; CDR3aa: CASSHLGSGRVRRTKNIQYF; CDR3nt: TGTGCCAGCAGCCACCTTGGTAGCGGGAGGGTTAGGCGGACCAAAAACATTCAGTACTTC
d_gene: NA; j_gene: TRBJ2-2; v_gene: TRBV6-4; abundance: NA; CDR3aa: CASPWDFDFTGELFF; CDR3nt: TGTGCCAGCCCTTGGGACTTCGACTTCACCGGGGAGCTGTTTTTT
d_gene: NA; j_gene: TRBJ1-1; v_gene: TRBV12-3/TRBV12-4; abundance: NA; CDR3aa: CASSLRRNTEAFF; CDR3nt: TGTGCCAGCAGTTTACGGAGGAACACTGAAGCTTTCTTT
d_gene: TRBD1; j_gene: TRBJ1-4; v_gene: TRBV2; abundance: NA; CDR3aa: CASRLPTGGWTNEKLFF; CDR3nt: TGTGCCAGCAGGCTCCCTACAGGGGGCTGGACTAATGAAAAACTGTTTTTT
d_gene: NA; j_gene: TRBJ1-2; v_gene: TRBV6-1; abundance: NA; CDR3aa: CASSESGSYGYTF; CDR3nt: TGTGCCAGCAGTGAATCGGGAAGTTATGGCTACACCTTC
d_gene: NA; j_gene: TRBJ1-2; v_gene: TRBV11-2; abundance: few; CDR3aa: CASSLSGRPIYGYTF; CDR3nt: TGTGCCAGCAGCTTAAGCGGACGCCCGATCTATGGCTACACCTTC
d_gene: NA; j_gene: TRBJ2-3; v_gene: TRBV5-1; abundance: NA; CDR3aa: CASSLAQGGYSTDTQYF; CDR3nt: TGCGCCAGCAGCTTGGCCCAAGGCGGTTATAGCACAGATACGCAGTATTTT
d_gene: NA; j_gene: TRBJ1-1; v_gene: TRBV7-9; abundance: NA; CDR3aa: CASSREVNTEAFF; CDR3nt: TGTGCCAGCAGCCGCGAGGTGAACACTGAAGCTTTCTTT
d_gene: NA; j_gene: TRBJ2-1; v_gene: TRBV7-7; abundance: NA; CDR3aa: CASSLDGSSYNEQFF; CDR3nt: TGTGCTAGCAGCTTAGACGGGAGCTCCTACAATGAGCAGTTCTTC
d_gene: NA; j_gene: TRBJ2-3; v_gene: TRBV9; abundance: NA; CDR3aa: CASSVDGSTDTQYF; CDR3nt: TGTGCCAGCAGCGTAGACGGGAGCACAGATACGCAGTATTTT